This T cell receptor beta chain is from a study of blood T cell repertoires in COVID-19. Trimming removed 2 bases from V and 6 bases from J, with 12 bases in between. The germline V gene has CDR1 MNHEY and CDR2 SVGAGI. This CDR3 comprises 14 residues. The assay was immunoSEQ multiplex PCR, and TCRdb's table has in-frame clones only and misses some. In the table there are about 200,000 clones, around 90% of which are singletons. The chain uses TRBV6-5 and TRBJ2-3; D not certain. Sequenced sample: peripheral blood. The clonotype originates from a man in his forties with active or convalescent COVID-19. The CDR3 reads CASSYVSLEDTQYF. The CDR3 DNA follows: TGTGCCAGCAGTTACGTGTCGCTTGAGGATACGCAGTATTTT.